This T cell receptor beta chain was captured by sequencing in a study of glioma-infiltrating T cells after dendritic cell vaccination. Clones were sequenced by immunoSEQ multiplex PCR, and TCRdb holds only the in-frame ones, with some missing. The sample lists about 65,000 clones, about nine tenths occurring once. The time point is: after dendritic cell vaccination, including at tumor progression/relapse. Losses at the gene ends were 5 bases for V and 4 bases for J; bases not matched to a gene: 4. CDR3 length: 14 residues. Germline V gene data show CDR1 as ENHRY and CDR2 as SYGVKD. This clone has just a few counts.

This TCR derives from a human donor with glioblastoma. The source was blood, collected after dendritic cell vaccination. This chain joins TRBV10-3 and TRBJ2-1; 8 nucleotides line up with TRBD1. Here the CDR3 DNA reads TGTGCCATCAGTACGCAGGGGGCTTACAATGAGCAGTTCTTC. It encodes CAISTQGAYNEQFF.